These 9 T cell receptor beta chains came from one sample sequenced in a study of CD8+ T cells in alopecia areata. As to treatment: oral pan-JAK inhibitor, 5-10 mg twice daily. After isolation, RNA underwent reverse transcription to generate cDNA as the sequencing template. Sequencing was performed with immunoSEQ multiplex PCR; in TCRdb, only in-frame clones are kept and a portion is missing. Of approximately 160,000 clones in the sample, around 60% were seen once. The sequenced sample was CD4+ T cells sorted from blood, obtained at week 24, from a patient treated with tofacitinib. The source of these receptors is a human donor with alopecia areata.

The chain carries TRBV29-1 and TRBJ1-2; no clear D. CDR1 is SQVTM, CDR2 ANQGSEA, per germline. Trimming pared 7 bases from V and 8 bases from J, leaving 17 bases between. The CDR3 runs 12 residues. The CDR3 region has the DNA TGCAGCGAAAAGGTCCAGCTTATGGGCTACACCTTC. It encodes CSEKVQLMGYTF. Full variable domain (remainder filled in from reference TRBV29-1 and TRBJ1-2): SAVISQKPSRDICQRGTSLTIQCQVDSQVTMMFWYRQQPGQSLTLIATANQGSEATYESGFVIDKFPISRPNLTFSTLTVSNMSPEDSSIYLCSEKVQLMGYTFGSGTRLTVV.

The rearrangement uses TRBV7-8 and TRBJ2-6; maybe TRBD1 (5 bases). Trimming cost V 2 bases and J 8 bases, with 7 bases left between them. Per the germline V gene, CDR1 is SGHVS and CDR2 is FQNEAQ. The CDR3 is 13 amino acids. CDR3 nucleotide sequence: TGTGCCAGCAGCTTACAGGGAACCAACGTCCTGACTTTC. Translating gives CASSLQGTNVLTF.

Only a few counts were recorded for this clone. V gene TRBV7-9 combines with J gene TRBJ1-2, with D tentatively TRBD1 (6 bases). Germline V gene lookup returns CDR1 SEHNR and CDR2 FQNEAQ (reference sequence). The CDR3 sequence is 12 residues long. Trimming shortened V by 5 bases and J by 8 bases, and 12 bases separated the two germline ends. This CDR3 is CASSVQGVGYTF. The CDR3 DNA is TGTGCCAGCAGCGTACAGGGAGTAGGCTACACCTTC.

The CDR3 region has the DNA TGCAGCGTTGTACAGGGGGAAAATGGCTACACCTTC. The encoded protein is CSVVQGENGYTF. This chain joins TRBV29-1 and TRBJ1-2, with 8 bases that match TRBD1. CDR1 and CDR2 from the germline V gene are SQVTM and ANQGSEA. The trim removed 4 bases at V and 6 bases at J, leaving 4 bases unmatched. This CDR3 region has 12 residues.

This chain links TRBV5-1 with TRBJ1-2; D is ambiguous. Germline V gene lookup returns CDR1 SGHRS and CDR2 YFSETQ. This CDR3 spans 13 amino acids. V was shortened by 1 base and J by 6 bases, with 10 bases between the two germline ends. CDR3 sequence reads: CASSLMRENGYTF. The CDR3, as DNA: TGCGCCAGCAGCTTGATGCGGGAGAATGGCTACACCTTC. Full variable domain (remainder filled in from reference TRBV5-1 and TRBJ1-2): KAGVTQTPRYLIKTRGQQVTLSCSPISGHRSVSWYQQTPGQGLQFLFEYFSETQRNKGNFPGRFSGRQFSNSRSEMNVSTLELGDSALYLCASSLMRENGYTFGSGTRLTVV.

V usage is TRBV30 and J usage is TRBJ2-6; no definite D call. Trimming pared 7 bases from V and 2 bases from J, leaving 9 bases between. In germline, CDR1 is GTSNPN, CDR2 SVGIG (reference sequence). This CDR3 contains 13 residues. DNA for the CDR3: TGTGCCTTGGAGACCCCTGGGGCCAACGTCCTGACTTTC. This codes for CALETPGANVLTF. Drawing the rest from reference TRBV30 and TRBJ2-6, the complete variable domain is SQTIHQWPATLVQPVGSPLSLECTVEGTSNPNLYWYRQAAGRGLQLLFYSVGIGQISSEVPQNLSASRPQDRQFILSSKKLLLSDSGFYLCALETPGANVLTFGAGSRLTVL.

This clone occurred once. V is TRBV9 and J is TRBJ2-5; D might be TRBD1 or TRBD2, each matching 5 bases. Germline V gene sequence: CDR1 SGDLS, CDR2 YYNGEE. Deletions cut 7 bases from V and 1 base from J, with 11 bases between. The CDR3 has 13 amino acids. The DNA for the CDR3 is TGTGCCAGCCGCCGGGACCCCCAAGAGACCCAGTACTTC. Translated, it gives CASRRDPQETQYF.

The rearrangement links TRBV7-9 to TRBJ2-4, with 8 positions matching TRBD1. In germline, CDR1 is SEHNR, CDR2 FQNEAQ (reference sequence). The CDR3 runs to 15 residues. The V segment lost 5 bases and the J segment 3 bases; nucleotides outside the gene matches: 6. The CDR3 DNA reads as TGTGCCAGCAGCCTGACAGGGGTGGACAAAAACATTCAGTACTTC. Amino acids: CASSLTGVDKNIQYF.

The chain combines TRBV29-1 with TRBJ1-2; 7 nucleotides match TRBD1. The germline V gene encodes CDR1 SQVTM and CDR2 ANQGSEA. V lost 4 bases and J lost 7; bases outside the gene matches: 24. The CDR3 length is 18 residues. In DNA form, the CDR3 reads TGCAGCGTTGCAGTAGGAACCCCCTGGTCGGCGACAGGGCTTGGCTACACCTTC. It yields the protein CSVAVGTPWSATGLGYTF.